Listed here are 15 T cell receptor beta chains from one sample, sequenced in a study of Graves' ophthalmopathy and Graves' hyperthyroidism (dated by TCRdb to between 2018 and 2020). Sequencing relied on an Illumina HiSeq 2000. For repertoire sequencing, TCR beta CDR3 regions were amplified from RNA transcripts. HTBI primers and the Qiagen OneStep RT-PCR kit were used in a first-round RT-PCR, which was followed by a second-round multiplex PCR, size selection and purification. Through fastp at Q25 and MiXCR, TCRdb rebuilt clones from the public reads, retaining in-frame beta chains. Merged by CDR3 protein, the rows form single entries marked with the most common genes and DNA. The sample includes hundreds of thousands of distinct CDR3 sequences, with 22% observed a single time. The ten largest clones represent more than 5.5% of the sample. The material sequenced was peripheral blood. The origin of the receptors is a woman between 18 and 29 years old with stable Graves' hyperthyroidism. Some clones in this sample may be carry-over from other donors' samples. Donor details come from another sample of the same person, matched by shared clones.

This clonotype was picked up many times. The chain has TRBV10-3 and TRBJ1-6; D call uncertain. Germline V gene sequence: CDR1 ENHRY, CDR2 SYGVKD. The CDR3 covers 15 residues. V lost 3 bases to trimming and J lost 5 bases, with 11 bases between them. The DNA of the CDR3 is TGTGCCATCAGTGAACCGGGAATCAATAATTCACCCCTCCACTTT. This translates into CAISEPGINNSPLHF.

The V gene is TRBV11-1, the J gene TRBJ1-1, with 8 positions matching TRBD1. Trimming cost V 6 bases and J 0 bases; bases outside gene matches: 9. The CDR3 length is 16 residues. Germline CDR1 SGHAT, CDR2 FQDESV (reference sequence). CDR3 DNA sequence: TGTGCCAGCAGTCACAGGACAGGGCCCATGAACACTGAAGCTTTCTTT. It encodes CASSHRTGPMNTEAFF.

This clonotype was seen ten or more times. CDR3 amino acids: CASSLEPGINSPLHF. The CDR3 DNA sequence: TGTGCCAGCAGCTTAGAACCTGGGATCAATTCACCCCTCCACTTT. The chain is built from TRBV11-2 and TRBJ1-6, with no clear D. Trimming took 0 bases from V and 7 from J, leaving 10 bases between them. This CDR3 contains 15 residues. CDR1 and CDR2 from the germline V gene are SGHAT and FQNNGV.

This clonotype occurred many times. V gene TRBV18 combines with J gene TRBJ1-1; 7 nucleotides match TRBD1. The CDR3 is 16 amino acids. Looked up from germline, CDR1 is KGHSH and CDR2 is LQKENI. Trimming took 3 bases from V and 4 from J; bases not matched to a gene: 11. For the CDR3, the DNA is TGTGCCAGCTCACCGAACTCCGGGACAGTCGGCACTGAAGCTTTCTTT. Translation: CASSPNSGTVGTEAFF.

The chain carries TRBV7-2 and TRBJ1-1; D ambiguous. Germline CDR1 is SGHTA and CDR2 is FQGNSA. The CDR3 spans 13 residues. With 5 bases removed from V and 4 bases from J, the gap between germline ends came to 11 bases. CDR3 nucleotides: TGTGCCAGCAGCCCTCTGTACGGCACTGAAGCTTTCTTT. Translation gives CASSPLYGTEAFF.

A few counts support this clonotype. The chain has TRBV27 and TRBJ2-2; TRBD1 agrees at 9 bases. The J segment lost 1 base and the V segment lost 3 bases, leaving 9 bases of the junction unmatched. CDR1 and CDR2 from the germline V gene are MNHEY and SMNVEV (reference sequence). There are 18 residues in the CDR3. CDR3: CASSFARTGVMNTGELFF. The CDR3 DNA reads TGTGCCAGCAGTTTTGCCCGGACAGGGGTGATGAACACCGGGGAGCTGTTTTTT.

This clonotype was counted ten times or more. The chain links TRBV12-3 or TRBV12-4 to TRBJ1-2; D unresolved. Deletions cut 1 base from V and 9 bases from J, with 12 bases between. The CDR3 contains 13 residues. This chain's CDR3 is CASSLGGLPSYTF. DNA for the CDR3: TGTGCCAGCAGTTTAGGTGGGCTTCCGAGCTACACCTTC.

This clonotype was picked up many times. The chain joins TRBV5-1 to TRBJ2-2; D tentatively reads TRBD1 or TRBD2 (5 bases each). This CDR3 is 14 amino acids long. The V end was cut by 3 bases, the J end by 7 bases, with 13 bases between. Germline CDR1 and CDR2: SGHRS and YFSETQ. The CDR3 protein is CASSWGRPGGELFF. CDR3 sequence (DNA): TGCGCCAGCAGCTGGGGACGGCCTGGCGGGGAGCTGTTTTTT.

This clonotype was seen at least ten times. The chain combines TRBV20-1 with TRBJ2-5; D not resolved. V lost 6 bases to trimming and J lost 1 base, with 12 bases between them. CDR1 is DFQATT, CDR2 SNEGSKA, per germline (reference sequence). The CDR3 sequence is 13 residues long. As DNA, the CDR3 is TGCAGTGCGGCAAGGACGGCCCAAGAGACCCAGTACTTC. Protein sequence: CSAARTAQETQYF.

The sample holds many counts of this clonotype. The junction does not match germline at one end; this may be a read error. The V call is TRBV6-1, the J call TRBJ1-5; possible D gene TRBD1, 5 bases. The CDR3 has 16 residues. Germline lookup yields CDR1 MNHNS and CDR2 SASEGT. CDR3 loop: CASSEARQISNRPQHF. The CDR3 nucleotides are TGTGCCAGCAGTGAAGCGCGACAGATTAGCAATCGGCCCCAGCATTTT.

In its sample, this clonotype was seen many times. The genes are TRBV15 and TRBJ1-1, with unresolved D. Germline V gene lookup returns CDR1 LNHNV and CDR2 YYDKDF (reference sequence). Trimming took off 1 base at V and 5 bases at J, with 8 bases between the two ends. The CDR3 consists of 13 residues. CDR3 protein: CATSRVRVTEAFF. The CDR3 nucleotides read TGTGCCACCAGCAGAGTAAGGGTTACTGAAGCTTTCTTT.

This clonotype was observed many times. The rearrangement links TRBV12-3 or TRBV12-4 to TRBJ1-1; TRBD1 agrees at 11 bases. This CDR3 has 13 residues. J was trimmed by 10 bases and V by 3 bases; bases with no gene match: 4. The CDR3 here is CASSFVDRGPAFF. The CDR3 DNA reads TGTGCCAGCAGTTTTGTGGACAGGGGGCCAGCTTTCTTT.

This clonotype was picked up many times. A junction end diverges from the germline sequence, so it may reflect a read error. The chain has TRBV5-1 and TRBJ1-1; perhaps TRBD1 as D (5 bases). Germline CDR1 reads SGHRS; CDR2 reads YFSETQ. The CDR3 has 13 residues. CDR3 amino acids: CASSRDGNTEAFF. In DNA, the CDR3 is TGTGCCAGCAGTCGGGACGGGAACACTGAAGCTTTCTTT.

V is TRBV11-2 and J is TRBJ1-2; possible D gene TRBD1, 6 bases. The V end was cut by 0 bases, the J end by 10 bases, with 12 bases between. CDR1 and CDR2 (germline): SGHAT, FQNNGV. There are 13 residues in the CDR3. Here the CDR3 reads CASSLDRGPLYTF. The CDR3 DNA is TGTGCCAGCAGCTTAGACAGGGGTCCCCTCTACACCTTC.

This clonotype was counted only a few times. This may be a read error, as it is one base from a much larger clone. The chain is built from TRBV28 and TRBJ2-7; 7 bases align to TRBD2. In germline, CDR1 is MDHEN, CDR2 SYDVKM. The length of the CDR3 is 14 residues. This chain's CDR3 is CASILSGRSYEKYF. CDR3 DNA sequence: TGTGCCAGCATCCTTAGCGGGCGGTCCTACGAGAAGTACTTC.